The sample holds many counts of the clone carrying this TCR beta chain. RNA transcripts gave rise to amplified TCR beta CDR3 regions. The HTBI primer set drove a first-round RT-PCR of the TCR CDR3. Each CDR3 protein is one row after TCRdb ran MiXCR on the multiplex PCR reads. This table holds under 250,000 distinct CDR3 sequences, approximately 23% found once. Individuals with ophthalmopathy presented a Clinical Activity Score of at least 3, a NOSPECS grade of at least 4 and a duration under 3 months. This entry comes from a study of T cells in Graves' hyperthyroidism and ophthalmopathy. The CDR3 consists of 14 residues. Germline values: CDR1 MGHRA, CDR2 YSYEKL. V was trimmed by 2 bases and J by 1 base, leaving 9 bases between them.

The rearrangement uses TRBV4-1 and TRBJ2-7, with D hard to call. This TCR was recovered from a woman aged 40 to 49 with Graves' ophthalmopathy. The material sequenced was blood. The CDR3 loop reads CASSQIGKSYEQYF. The CDR3, as DNA: TGCGCCAGCAGCCAAATCGGAAAGTCCTACGAGCAGTACTTC.